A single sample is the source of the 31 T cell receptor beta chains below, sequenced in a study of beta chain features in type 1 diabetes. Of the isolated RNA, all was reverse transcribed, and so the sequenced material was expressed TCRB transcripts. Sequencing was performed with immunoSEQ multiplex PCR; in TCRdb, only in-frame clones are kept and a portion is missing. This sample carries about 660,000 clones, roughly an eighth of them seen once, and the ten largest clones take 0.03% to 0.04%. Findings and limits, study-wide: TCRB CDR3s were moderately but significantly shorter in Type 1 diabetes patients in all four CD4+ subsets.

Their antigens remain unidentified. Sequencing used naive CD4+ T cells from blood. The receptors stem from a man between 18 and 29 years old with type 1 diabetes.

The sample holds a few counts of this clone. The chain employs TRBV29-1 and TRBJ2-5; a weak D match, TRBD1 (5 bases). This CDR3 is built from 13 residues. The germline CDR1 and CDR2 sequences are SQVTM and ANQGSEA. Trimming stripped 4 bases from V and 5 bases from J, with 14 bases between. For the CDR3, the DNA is TGCAGCGTTGGCCACCTTAAGGGGGAGACCCAGTACTTC. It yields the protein CSVGHLKGETQYF.

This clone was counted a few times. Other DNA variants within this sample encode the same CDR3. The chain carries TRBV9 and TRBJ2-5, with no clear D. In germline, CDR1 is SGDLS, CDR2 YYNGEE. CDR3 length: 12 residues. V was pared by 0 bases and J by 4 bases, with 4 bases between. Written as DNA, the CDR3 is TGTGCCAGCAGCGTAGCGGGAGAGACCCAGTACTTC. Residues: CASSVAGETQYF.

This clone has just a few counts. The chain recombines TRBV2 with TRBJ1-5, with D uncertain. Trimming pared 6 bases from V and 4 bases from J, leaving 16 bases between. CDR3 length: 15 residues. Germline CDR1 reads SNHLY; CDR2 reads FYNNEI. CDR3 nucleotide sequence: TGTGCCAGCAGGGATAAGGACCATGCTAATCAGCCCCAGCATTTT. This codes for CASRDKDHANQPQHF.

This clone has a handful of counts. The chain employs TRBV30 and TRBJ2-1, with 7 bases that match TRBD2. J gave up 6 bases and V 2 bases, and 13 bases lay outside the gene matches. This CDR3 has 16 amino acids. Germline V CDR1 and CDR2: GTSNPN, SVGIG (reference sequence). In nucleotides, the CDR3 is TGTGCCTGGAGTTCGGGGGGAGGGCCTATTGGCAATGAGCAGTTCTTC. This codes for CAWSSGGGPIGNEQFF.

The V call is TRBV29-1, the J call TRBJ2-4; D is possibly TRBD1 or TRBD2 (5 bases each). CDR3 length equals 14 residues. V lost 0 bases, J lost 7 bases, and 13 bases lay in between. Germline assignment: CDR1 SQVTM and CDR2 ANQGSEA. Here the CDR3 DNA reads TGCAGCGTTGAAGATCGGCTCGAGGGGAACATTCAGTACTTC. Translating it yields CSVEDRLEGNIQYF.

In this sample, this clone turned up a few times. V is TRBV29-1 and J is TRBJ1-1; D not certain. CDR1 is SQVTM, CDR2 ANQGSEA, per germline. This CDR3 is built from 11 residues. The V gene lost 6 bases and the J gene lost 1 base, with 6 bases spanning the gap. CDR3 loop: CSVFRNTEAFF. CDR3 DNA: TGCAGCGTCTTTCGGAACACTGAAGCTTTCTTT.

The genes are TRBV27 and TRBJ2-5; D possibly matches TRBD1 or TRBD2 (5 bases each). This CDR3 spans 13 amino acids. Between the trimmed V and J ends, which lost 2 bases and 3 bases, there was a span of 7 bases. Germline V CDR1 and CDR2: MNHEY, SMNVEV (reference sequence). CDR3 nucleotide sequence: TGTGCCAGCAGTTTAGGGGGAAAAGAGACCCAGTACTTC. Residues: CASSLGGKETQYF.

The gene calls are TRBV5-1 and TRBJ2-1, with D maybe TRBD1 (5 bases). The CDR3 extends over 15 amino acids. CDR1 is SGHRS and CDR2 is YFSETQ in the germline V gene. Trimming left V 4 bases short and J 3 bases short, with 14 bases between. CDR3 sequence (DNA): TGCGCCAGCAGCACGACAGCACCGAACTACAATGAGCAGTTCTTC. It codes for CASSTTAPNYNEQFF.

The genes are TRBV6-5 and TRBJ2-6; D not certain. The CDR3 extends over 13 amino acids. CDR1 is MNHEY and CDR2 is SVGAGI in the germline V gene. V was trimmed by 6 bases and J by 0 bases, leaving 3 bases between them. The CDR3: CASRGSGANVLTF. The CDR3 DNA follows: TGTGCCAGCAGGGGCTCTGGGGCCAACGTCCTGACTTTC.

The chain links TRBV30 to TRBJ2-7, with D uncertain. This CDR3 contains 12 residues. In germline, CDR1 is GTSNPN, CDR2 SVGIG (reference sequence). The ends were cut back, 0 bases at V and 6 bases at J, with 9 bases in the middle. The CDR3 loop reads CAWSVGVGEQYF. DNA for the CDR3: TGTGCCTGGAGTGTTGGGGTGGGCGAGCAGTACTTC. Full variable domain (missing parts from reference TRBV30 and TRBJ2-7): SQTIHQWPATLVQPVGSPLSLECTVEGTSNPNLYWYRQAAGRGLQLLFYSVGIGQISSEVPQNLSASRPQDRQFILSSKKLLLSDSGFYLCAWSVGVGEQYFGPGTRLTVT.

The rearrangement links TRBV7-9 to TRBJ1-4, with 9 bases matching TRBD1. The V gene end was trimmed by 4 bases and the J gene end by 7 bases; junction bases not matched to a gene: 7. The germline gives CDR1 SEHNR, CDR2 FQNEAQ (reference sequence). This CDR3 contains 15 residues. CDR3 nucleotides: TGTGCCAGCAGCTCGGACAGGGGAAGAGGTGAAAAACTGTTTTTT. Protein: CASSSDRGRGEKLFF.

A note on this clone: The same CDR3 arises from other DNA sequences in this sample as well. In DNA, the CDR3 is TGTGCCTGGAGTGTGGGAGGATCTGGGGCCAACGTCCTGACTTTC. Translated, it gives CAWSVGGSGANVLTF. The rearrangement joins TRBV30 to TRBJ2-6, with D possibly being TRBD2 (6 bases). V lost 0 bases to trimming and J lost 1 base, with 7 bases between them. This CDR3 has 15 amino acids. CDR1 GTSNPN and CDR2 SVGIG come from the germline V gene (reference sequence). The full variable domain, completed using reference TRBV30 and TRBJ2-6, is SQTIHQWPATLVQPVGSPLSLECTVEGTSNPNLYWYRQAAGRGLQLLFYSVGIGQISSEVPQNLSASRPQDRQFILSSKKLLLSDSGFYLCAWSVGGSGANVLTFGAGSRLTVL.

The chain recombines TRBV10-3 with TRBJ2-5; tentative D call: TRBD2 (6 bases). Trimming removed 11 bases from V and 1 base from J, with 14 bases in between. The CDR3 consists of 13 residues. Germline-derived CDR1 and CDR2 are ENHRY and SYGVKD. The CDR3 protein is CASRRDFQETQYF. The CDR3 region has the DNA TGTGCCTCACGGCGGGACTTCCAAGAGACCCAGTACTTC.

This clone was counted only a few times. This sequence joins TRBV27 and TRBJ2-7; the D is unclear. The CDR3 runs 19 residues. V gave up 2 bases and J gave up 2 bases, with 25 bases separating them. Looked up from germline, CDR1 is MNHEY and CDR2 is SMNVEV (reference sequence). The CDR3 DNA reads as TGTGCCAGCAGTTTAGTTATGCCAGGATCTCTAGGTAAAACCTACGAGCAGTACTTC. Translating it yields CASSLVMPGSLGKTYEQYF.

As DNA, the CDR3 is TGTGCCAGCAGCTATGGGGGTTTAGGGCAGCCCCAGCATTTT. Translated: CASSYGGLGQPQHF. The rearrangement links TRBV14 to TRBJ1-5; D may be TRBD1 (5 bases). V gave up 5 bases and J gave up 7 bases, with 15 bases separating them. The CDR3 covers 14 residues. Per the germline V gene, CDR1 is SGHDN and CDR2 is FVKESK.

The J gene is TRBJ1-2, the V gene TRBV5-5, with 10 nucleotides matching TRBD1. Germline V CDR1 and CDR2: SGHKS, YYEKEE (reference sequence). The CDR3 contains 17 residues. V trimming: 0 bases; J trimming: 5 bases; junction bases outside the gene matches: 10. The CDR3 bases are TGTGCCAGCAGCTTGGCCTTGACAGGGGGCAGTGATTATGGCTACACCTTC. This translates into CASSLALTGGSDYGYTF.

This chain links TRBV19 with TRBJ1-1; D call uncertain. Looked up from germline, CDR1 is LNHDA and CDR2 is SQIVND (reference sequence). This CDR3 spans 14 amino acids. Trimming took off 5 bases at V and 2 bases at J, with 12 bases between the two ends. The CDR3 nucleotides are TGTGCCAGTAGTGATCCGGGAGGAAACACTGAAGCTTTCTTT. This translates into CASSDPGGNTEAFF.

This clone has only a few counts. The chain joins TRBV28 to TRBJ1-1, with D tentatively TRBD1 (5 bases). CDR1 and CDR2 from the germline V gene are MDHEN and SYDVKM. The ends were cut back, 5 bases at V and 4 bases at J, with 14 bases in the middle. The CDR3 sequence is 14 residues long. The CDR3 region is CASSARERGTEAFF. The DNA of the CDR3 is TGTGCCAGCAGTGCCAGGGAAAGGGGCACTGAAGCTTTCTTT.

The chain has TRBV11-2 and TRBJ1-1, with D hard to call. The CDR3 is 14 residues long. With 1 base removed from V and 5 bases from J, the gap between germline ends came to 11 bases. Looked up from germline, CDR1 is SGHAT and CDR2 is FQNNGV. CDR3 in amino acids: CASSLVQKGTEAFF. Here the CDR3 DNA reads TGTGCCAGCAGCTTAGTACAGAAAGGGACTGAAGCTTTCTTT.

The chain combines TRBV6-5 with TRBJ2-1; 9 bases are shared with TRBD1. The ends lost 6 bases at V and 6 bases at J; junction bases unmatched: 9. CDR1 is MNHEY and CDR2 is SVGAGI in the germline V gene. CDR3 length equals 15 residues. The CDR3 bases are TGTGCCAGCAGCCGCGGACAGGGGCCCATCAATGAGCAGTTCTTC. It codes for CASSRGQGPINEQFF.

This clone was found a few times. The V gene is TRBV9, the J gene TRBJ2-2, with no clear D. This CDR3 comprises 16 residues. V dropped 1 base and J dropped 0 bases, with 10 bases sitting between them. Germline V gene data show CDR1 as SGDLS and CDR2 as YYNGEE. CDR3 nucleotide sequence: TGTGCCAGCAGCGTACGGCAGCTTTCGAACACCGGGGAGCTGTTTTTT. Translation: CASSVRQLSNTGELFF.

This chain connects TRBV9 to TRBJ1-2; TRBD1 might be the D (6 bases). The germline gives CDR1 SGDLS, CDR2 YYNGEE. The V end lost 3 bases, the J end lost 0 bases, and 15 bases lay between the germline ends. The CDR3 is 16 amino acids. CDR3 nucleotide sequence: TGTGCCAGCAGCGGCCGCGAGGGACACGCTAACTATGGCTACACCTTC. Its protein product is CASSGREGHANYGYTF.

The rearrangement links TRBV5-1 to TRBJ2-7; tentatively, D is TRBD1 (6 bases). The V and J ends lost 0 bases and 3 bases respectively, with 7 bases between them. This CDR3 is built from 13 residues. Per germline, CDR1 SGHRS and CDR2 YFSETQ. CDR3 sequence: CASSLGDNYEQYF. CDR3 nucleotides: TGCGCCAGCAGCTTGGGGGACAACTACGAGCAGTACTTC.

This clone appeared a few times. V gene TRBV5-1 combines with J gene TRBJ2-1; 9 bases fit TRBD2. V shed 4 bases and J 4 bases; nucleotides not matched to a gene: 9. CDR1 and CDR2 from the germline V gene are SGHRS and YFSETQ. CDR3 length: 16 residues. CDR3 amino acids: CASSLIPSGIYNEQFF. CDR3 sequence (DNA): TGCGCCAGCAGCCTTATTCCTAGCGGGATTTACAATGAGCAGTTCTTC.

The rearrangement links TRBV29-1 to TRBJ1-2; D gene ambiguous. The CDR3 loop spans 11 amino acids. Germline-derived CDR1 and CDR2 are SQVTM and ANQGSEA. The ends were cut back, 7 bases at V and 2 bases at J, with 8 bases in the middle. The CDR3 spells CSAQANYGYTF. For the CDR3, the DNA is TGCAGCGCTCAGGCGAACTATGGCTACACCTTC.

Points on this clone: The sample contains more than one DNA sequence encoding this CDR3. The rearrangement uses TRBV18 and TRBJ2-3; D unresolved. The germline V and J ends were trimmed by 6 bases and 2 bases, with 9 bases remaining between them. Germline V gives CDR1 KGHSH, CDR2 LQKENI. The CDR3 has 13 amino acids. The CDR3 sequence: CASSPENTDTQYF. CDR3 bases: TGTGCCAGCTCCCCGGAAAACACAGATACGCAGTATTTT.

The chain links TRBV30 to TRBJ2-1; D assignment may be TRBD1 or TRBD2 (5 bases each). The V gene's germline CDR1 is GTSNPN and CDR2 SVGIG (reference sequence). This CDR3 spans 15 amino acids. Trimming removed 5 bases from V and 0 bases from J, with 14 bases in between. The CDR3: CAWGGAVSSYNEQFF. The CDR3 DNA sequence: TGTGCCTGGGGGGGAGCGGTGAGCTCCTACAATGAGCAGTTCTTC. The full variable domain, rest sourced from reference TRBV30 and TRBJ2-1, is SQTIHQWPATLVQPVGSPLSLECTVEGTSNPNLYWYRQAAGRGLQLLFYSVGIGQISSEVPQNLSASRPQDRQFILSSKKLLLSDSGFYLCAWGGAVSSYNEQFFGPGTRLTVL.

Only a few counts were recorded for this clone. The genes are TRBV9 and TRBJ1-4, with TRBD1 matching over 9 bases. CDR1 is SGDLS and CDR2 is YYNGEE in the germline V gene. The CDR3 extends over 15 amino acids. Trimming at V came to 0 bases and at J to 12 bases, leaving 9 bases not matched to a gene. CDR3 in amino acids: CASSVASTGGSELFF. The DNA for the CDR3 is TGTGCCAGCAGCGTAGCTTCGACAGGGGGGAGCGAACTGTTTTTT.

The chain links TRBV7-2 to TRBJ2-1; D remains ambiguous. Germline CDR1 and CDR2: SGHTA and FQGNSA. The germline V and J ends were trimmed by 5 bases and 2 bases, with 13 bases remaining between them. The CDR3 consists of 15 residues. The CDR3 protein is CASSPQTLAYNEQFF. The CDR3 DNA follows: TGTGCCAGCAGCCCGCAAACGCTGGCCTACAATGAGCAGTTCTTC.

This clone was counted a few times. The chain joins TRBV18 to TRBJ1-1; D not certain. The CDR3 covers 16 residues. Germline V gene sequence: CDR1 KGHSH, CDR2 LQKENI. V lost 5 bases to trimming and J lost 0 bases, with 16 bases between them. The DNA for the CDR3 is TGTGCCAGCTCAATCGCTGTCGGGAGCATGAACACTGAAGCTTTCTTT. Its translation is CASSIAVGSMNTEAFF.

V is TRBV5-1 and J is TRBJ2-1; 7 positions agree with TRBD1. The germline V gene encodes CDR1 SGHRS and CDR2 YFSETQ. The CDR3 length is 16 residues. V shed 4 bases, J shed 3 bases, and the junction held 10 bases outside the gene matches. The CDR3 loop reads CASSDQPGTVYNEQFF. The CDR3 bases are TGCGCCAGCAGCGATCAACCCGGGACAGTCTACAATGAGCAGTTCTTC.